This entry features one T cell receptor beta chain sequence. Trimming took 1 base from V and 5 from J; bases not matched to a gene: 6. The CDR3 covers 15 residues. Germline V gene data show CDR1 as MNHNS and CDR2 as SASEGT. This entry is derived from a study of blood T cell repertoires in COVID-19. Study at large: There were acute and convalescent COVID-19 samples, and they came from the United States, Italy and Spain.

Generated by immunoSEQ multiplex PCR, the TCRdb table keeps only in-frame clones and is missing some. This sample yields 450,000 to 500,000 clones, of which roughly 88% are seen a single time; about 3.2% belongs to the top ten. Sequenced material: peripheral blood. The rearrangement joins TRBV6-1 to TRBJ1-2, with 8 nucleotides matching TRBD1. This TCR was sampled from a human donor in a cohort sampled during active COVID-19. CDR3 sequence: CASSEGTGRGYGYTF. The CDR3, as DNA: TGTGCCAGCAGTGAAGGGACAGGGCGAGGATATGGCTACACCTTC.